Each of the 7 T cell receptor beta chains below was sequenced from the same sample in a study of blood T cell repertoires in COVID-19. Data came from immunoSEQ multiplex PCR; TCRdb stores just in-frame clones and leaves some out. The profile shows about 390,000 clones, more than 70% of them singletons. The sequencing input was peripheral blood. The receptors stem from a woman aged 60-75 years with COVID-19, enrolled during active disease.

The rearrangement uses TRBV7-2 and TRBJ1-4; D is unclear. With 1 base removed from V and 11 bases from J, the gap between germline ends came to 14 bases. In germline, CDR1 is SGHTA, CDR2 FQGNSA. This CDR3 is built from 14 residues. DNA for the CDR3: TGTGCCAGCAGCTTAGACGGAGGCAAGGACAAACTGTTTTTT. Translated: CASSLDGGKDKLFF.

The chain uses TRBV4-1 and TRBJ1-6; D might be TRBD1 (6 bases). The germline CDR1 and CDR2 sequences are MGHRA and YSYEKL. V lost 6 bases to trimming and J lost 0 bases, with 18 bases between them. The CDR3 length is 18 residues. The CDR3 DNA follows: TGCGCCAGCAGACCATCCTCGGTGGACAGCTCCTATAATTCACCCCTCCACTTT. This encodes CASRPSSVDSSYNSPLHF.

The chain combines TRBV5-5 with TRBJ1-4, with D possibly being TRBD1 (5 bases). Trimming stripped 4 bases from V and 5 bases from J, with 18 bases between. The germline V gene has CDR1 SGHKS and CDR2 YYEKEE (reference sequence). The CDR3 is made up of 16 amino acids. This chain's CDR3 is CASSPPSGAKNEKLFF. Written as DNA, the CDR3 is TGTGCCAGCAGCCCACCTAGCGGGGCTAAAAATGAAAAACTGTTTTTT.

The chain combines TRBV6-5 with TRBJ2-7; TRBD1 might be the D (6 bases). Trimming pared 6 bases from V and 2 bases from J, leaving 17 bases between. The germline CDR1 and CDR2 sequences are MNHEY and SVGAGI. The CDR3 totals 15 residues. The CDR3: CASRDPRGITYEQYF. The CDR3 DNA reads as TGTGCCAGCAGGGATCCCAGGGGAATTACCTACGAGCAGTACTTC.

The rearrangement links TRBV29-1 to TRBJ1-1; 11 nucleotides align to TRBD1. This CDR3 is 14 amino acids long. The trim removed 2 bases at V and 5 bases at J, leaving 4 bases unmatched. Germline V gene sequence: CDR1 SQVTM, CDR2 ANQGSEA. The CDR3 sequence: CSVELGTGGTEAFF. CDR3 DNA sequence: TGCAGCGTTGAACTCGGGACAGGGGGTACTGAAGCTTTCTTT.

V is TRBV5-1 and J is TRBJ2-1; D is perhaps TRBD1 (5 bases). CDR1 SGHRS and CDR2 YFSETQ come from the germline V gene. The CDR3 has 14 amino acids. Between the trimmed V and J ends, which lost 4 bases and 6 bases, there was a span of 14 bases. DNA for the CDR3: TGCGCCAGCAGCCTAATACTGGGGCGCAATGAGCAGTTCTTC. Its translation: CASSLILGRNEQFF. Supplemented by reference TRBV5-1 and TRBJ2-1, the full variable domain reads KAGVTQTPRYLIKTRGQQVTLSCSPISGHRSVSWYQQTPGQGLQFLFEYFSETQRNKGNFPGRFSGRQFSNSRSEMNVSTLELGDSALYLCASSLILGRNEQFFGPGTRLTVL.

The rearrangement joins TRBV19 to TRBJ1-1, with TRBD1 matching over 8 bases. With V trimmed by 7 bases and J by 6 bases, 10 bases remained unmatched. The CDR3 is made up of 14 amino acids. Germline values: CDR1 LNHDA, CDR2 SQIVND (reference sequence). CDR3 residues: CASIPTGEGPEAFF. The DNA for the CDR3 is TGTGCCAGTATCCCGACAGGGGAAGGCCCTGAAGCTTTCTTT.